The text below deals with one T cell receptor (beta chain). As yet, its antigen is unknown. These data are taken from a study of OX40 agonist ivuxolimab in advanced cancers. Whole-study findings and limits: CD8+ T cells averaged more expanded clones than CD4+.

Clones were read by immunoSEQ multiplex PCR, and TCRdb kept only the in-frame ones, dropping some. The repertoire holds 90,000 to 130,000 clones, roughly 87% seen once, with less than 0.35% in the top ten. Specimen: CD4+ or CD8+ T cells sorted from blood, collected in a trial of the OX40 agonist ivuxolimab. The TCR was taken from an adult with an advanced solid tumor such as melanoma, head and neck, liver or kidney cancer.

The CDR3 protein is CASSLINRGLISGNTIYF. DNA for the CDR3: TGTGCCAGCAGTTTAATAAACAGGGGGTTAATCTCTGGAAACACCATATATTTT. The chain uses TRBV28 and TRBJ1-3, with 8 bases matching TRBD1. The germline gives CDR1 MDHEN, CDR2 SYDVKM. V dropped 2 bases and J dropped 0; count of bases not matched to a gene: 9. This CDR3 has 18 amino acids.